These T cell receptor beta chains were read from a single sample in a study of blood T cell repertoires in COVID-19. Assay used: immunoSEQ multiplex PCR; TCRdb lists only in-frame clones, some missing. The sample includes 300,000 to 350,000 clones, about 91% of them seen just once. The sample taken for sequencing was peripheral blood. The receptors here all came from a woman aged 30 to 39 with COVID-19, enrolled during active disease. Both conserved end residues are trimmed from each CDR3. The order of the fields is V gene, J gene, CDR3 protein.

V: TRBV14; J: TRBJ1-1; CDR3: ASSQVGGNEAF
V: TRBV5-1; J: TRBJ2-6; CDR3: ASSLVGSSGANVLT
V: TRBV4-3; J: TRBJ2-7; CDR3: ASSQARDRGYTIHEQY
V: TRBV4-2; J: TRBJ1-2; CDR3: ASSRALPGTGGFGYT
V: TRBV9; J: TRBJ2-5; CDR3: ASSVARGIDLKETQY
V: TRBV7-2; J: TRBJ2-3; CDR3: ASSLGLAPRAQY
V: TRBV19; J: TRBJ1-2; CDR3: ASSLGHSNYGYT
V: TRBV14; J: TRBJ2-3; CDR3: ASSQRSLLKAGSSTDTQY
V: TRBV29-1; J: TRBJ1-5; CDR3: SVETGGNQPQH
V: TRBV5-4; J: TRBJ2-1; CDR3: ASSRKHPLAGAYNEQF
V: TRBV5-6; J: TRBJ2-1; CDR3: ASSALPKGSNEQF
V: TRBV19; J: TRBJ2-2; CDR3: ASSHRGTGTGELF
V: TRBV12-5; J: TRBJ2-7; CDR3: ASGLGGTGGYEQY
V: TRBV5-4; J: TRBJ2-3; CDR3: ASSAGTSGPDTQY
V: TRBV10-3; J: TRBJ2-2; CDR3: AISDNRGIGGELF
V: TRBV19; J: TRBJ1-4; CDR3: ASSINPSRQGAFEKLF
V: TRBV6-2/TRBV6-3; J: TRBJ1-6; CDR3: ASSTRDRGGSPLH
V: TRBV28; J: TRBJ2-3; CDR3: ASRRLAESTDTQY
V: TRBV6-1; J: TRBJ2-6; CDR3: ASSGVSYRGQSSGANVLT
V: TRBV4-1; J: TRBJ1-6; CDR3: ASSTQGGTGKGWAPLH
V: TRBV3-1/TRBV3-2; J: TRBJ2-2; CDR3: ASSPTAGELF
V: TRBV5-1; J: TRBJ1-4; CDR3: ASSGGTGAATNEKLF
V: TRBV9; J: TRBJ2-5; CDR3: ASSVDLAGALETQY
V: TRBV6-1; J: TRBJ1-1; CDR3: ASSEGGGTEAF
V: TRBV6-5; J: TRBJ1-6; CDR3: ASSRTATSSPLH
V: TRBV2; J: TRBJ2-7; CDR3: ASSDLGPYEQY
V: TRBV6-2/TRBV6-3; J: TRBJ1-1; CDR3: ASSQQGMNTEAF
V: TRBV2; J: TRBJ2-1; CDR3: ASSRQGNNEQF
V: TRBV10-2; J: TRBJ2-1; CDR3: ASSGTDTRGEQF
V: TRBV7-2; J: TRBJ1-3; CDR3: ASSDDRAGGNTIY
V: TRBV11-3; J: TRBJ2-2; CDR3: ASSWVGAGVGELF
V: TRBV11-3; J: TRBJ2-5; CDR3: ASSPGLAQETQY
V: TRBV4-1; J: TRBJ2-5; CDR3: ASSPGLAASLRETQY
V: TRBV9; J: TRBJ2-1; CDR3: ASSATSGGVDEQF
V: TRBV28; J: TRBJ1-2; CDR3: ASSPRQNYGYT
V: TRBV5-6; J: TRBJ1-5; CDR3: ASSLTGPNQPQH
V: TRBV3-1/TRBV3-2; J: TRBJ1-1; CDR3: ASSQEPGWGVNTEAF
V: TRBV7-2; J: TRBJ1-3; CDR3: ASSLEYSGNTIY
V: TRBV3-1/TRBV3-2; J: TRBJ1-2; CDR3: ASSQESKESMVYGYT
V: TRBV15; J: TRBJ1-1; CDR3: ATSRARDSSVAF
V: TRBV5-1; J: TRBJ1-3; CDR3: ASSSWEGMAGNTIY
V: TRBV5-4; J: TRBJ1-1; CDR3: ASSLVAQGEAF
V: TRBV6-2/TRBV6-3; J: TRBJ1-5; CDR3: ASSYSRDRGQPQH